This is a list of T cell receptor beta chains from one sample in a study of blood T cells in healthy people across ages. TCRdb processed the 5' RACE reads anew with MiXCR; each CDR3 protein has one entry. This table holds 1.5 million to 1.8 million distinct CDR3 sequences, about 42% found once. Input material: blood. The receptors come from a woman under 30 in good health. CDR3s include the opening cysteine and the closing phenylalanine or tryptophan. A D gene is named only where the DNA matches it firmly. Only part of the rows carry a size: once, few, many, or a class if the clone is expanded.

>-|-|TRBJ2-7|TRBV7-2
CASSRVGGSTSYEQYF
TGTGCCAGCAGCCGGGTGGGTGGGAGTACATCCTACGAGCAGTACTTC
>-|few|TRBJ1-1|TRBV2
CASSPILRTDANTEAFF
TGTGCCAGCAGCCCCATTCTTAGGACCGACGCGAACACTGAAGCTTTCTTT
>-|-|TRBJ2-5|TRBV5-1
CASTKTYNEQYF
TGCGCCAGCACCAAGACCTACAATGAGCAGTACTTC
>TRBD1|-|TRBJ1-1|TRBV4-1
CASSPHRGRGRTEAFF
TGCGCCAGCAGCCCGCACAGGGGGCGAGGTAGAACTGAAGCTTTCTTT
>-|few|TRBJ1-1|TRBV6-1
CASSDSWQRNTEAFF
TGTGCCAGCAGTGATTCTTGGCAGCGGAACACTGAAGCTTTCTTT
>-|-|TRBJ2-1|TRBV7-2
CASSLARRTNEQFF
TGTGCCAGCAGCTTAGCGCGAAGGACCAATGAGCAGTTCTTC
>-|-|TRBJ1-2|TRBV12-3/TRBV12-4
CASSPLVQYGYTF
TGTGCCAGCAGTCCCCTGGTACAGTATGGCTACACCTTC
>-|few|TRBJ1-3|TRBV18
CASSPPGARGNTIYF
TGTGCCAGCTCACCACCGGGGGCGCGAGGAAACACCATATATTTT
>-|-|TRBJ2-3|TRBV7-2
CASRAAPSDTQYF
TGTGCCAGCAGGGCTGCCCCCTCCGATACGCAGTATTTT
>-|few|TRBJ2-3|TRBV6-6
CASITSGNTQYF
TGTGCCAGCATCACCAGCGGAAATACGCAGTATTTT
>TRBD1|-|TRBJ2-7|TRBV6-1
CASIGETGITYEQYF
TGTGCCAGCATTGGCGAGACAGGGATAACCTACGAGCAGTACTTC
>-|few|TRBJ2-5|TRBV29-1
CSVEGREETQYF
TGCAGCGTGGAGGGCAGAGAAGAGACCCAGTACTTC
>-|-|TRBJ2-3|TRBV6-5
CASSYAAGRGDTQYF
TGTGCCAGCAGTTACGCCGCGGGGAGGGGGGATACGCAGTATTTT
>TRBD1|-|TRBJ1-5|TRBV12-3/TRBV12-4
CASSTGGTYSNQPQHF
TGTGCCAGCAGCACAGGGGGCACTTATAGCAATCAGCCCCAGCATTTT
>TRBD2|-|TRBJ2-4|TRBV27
CASSFLAGDGVAKNIQYF
TGTGCCAGCAGTTTCCTAGCGGGAGATGGGGTAGCCAAAAACATTCAGTACTTC
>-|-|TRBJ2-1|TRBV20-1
CSASPETGYNEQFF
TGCAGTGCTAGTCCCGAGACAGGCTACAATGAGCAGTTCTTC
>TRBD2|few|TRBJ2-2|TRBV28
CASSLSGSGSLGELFF
TGTGCCAGCAGTTTATCGGGTAGCGGGAGTCTCGGGGAGCTGTTTTTT
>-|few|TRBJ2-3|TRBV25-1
CASSDSAWGISTDTQYF
TGTGCCAGCAGTGACTCGGCCTGGGGAATTAGCACAGATACGCAGTATTTT
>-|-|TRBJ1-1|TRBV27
CASSSESRSNTEAFF
TGTGCCAGCAGTTCGGAGAGCAGGTCGAACACTGAAGCTTTCTTT
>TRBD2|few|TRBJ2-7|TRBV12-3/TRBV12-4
CASTRGASGSYEQYF
TGTGCCAGCACCAGAGGGGCTAGCGGATCCTACGAGCAGTACTTC
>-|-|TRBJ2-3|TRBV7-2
CASSSWASTDTQYF
TGTGCCAGCAGCAGCTGGGCCAGCACAGATACGCAGTATTTT
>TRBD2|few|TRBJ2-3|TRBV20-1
CSARLALNQRGTDTQYF
TGCAGTGCAAGACTAGCGCTAAACCAGAGGGGCACAGATACGCAGTATTTT
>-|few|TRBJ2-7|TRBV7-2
CASSLALLHAYEQYF
TGTGCCAGCAGCTTAGCGCTGCTACACGCCTACGAGCAGTACTTC
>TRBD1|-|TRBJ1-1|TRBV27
CASSPYTGTASNTGAFF
TGTGCCAGCAGTCCCTACACCGGGACAGCCTCGAACACTGGAGCTTTCTTT
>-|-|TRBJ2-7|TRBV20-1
CSANRADEQYF
TGCAGTGCTAACAGGGCAGACGAGCAGTACTTC
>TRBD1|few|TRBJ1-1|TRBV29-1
CSVETGVHTEAFF
TGCAGCGTTGAAACAGGGGTACATACTGAAGCTTTCTTT
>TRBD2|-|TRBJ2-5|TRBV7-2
CASSLSGRDYNEQYF
TGTGCCAGCAGCTTAAGCGGGAGGGATTACAATGAGCAGTACTTC
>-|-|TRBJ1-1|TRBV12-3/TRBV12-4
CASRLVGGNTEAFF
TGTGCCAGCAGGTTAGTTGGGGGGAACACTGAAGCTTTCTTT
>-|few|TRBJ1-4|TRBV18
CASSPGPQGEKLFF
TGTGCCAGCTCACCCGGGCCCCAAGGCGAAAAACTGTTTTTT
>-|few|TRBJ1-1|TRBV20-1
CSACRNLNTEAFF
TGCAGTGCATGCAGAAATCTCAACACTGAAGCTTTCTTT
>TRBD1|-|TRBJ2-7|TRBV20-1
CSARAGTVSYEQYF
TGCAGTGCTAGAGCCGGGACAGTCTCCTACGAGCAGTACTTC
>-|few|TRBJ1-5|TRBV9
CASSPSGTAQPQHF
TGTGCCAGCAGCCCCTCCGGGACCGCTCAGCCCCAGCATTTT
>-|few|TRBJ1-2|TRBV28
CASTLPPRGGYYGYTF
TGTGCCAGCACCTTACCCCCCCGTGGGGGGTACTATGGCTACACCTTC
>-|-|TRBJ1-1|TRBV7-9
CASSSWTAGGTEAFF
TGTGCCAGCAGCTCGTGGACAGCCGGGGGAACTGAAGCTTTCTTT
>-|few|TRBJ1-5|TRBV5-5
CASSFDGNSNQPQHF
TGTGCCAGCAGCTTCGACGGAAATAGCAATCAGCCCCAGCATTTT
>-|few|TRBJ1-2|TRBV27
CASSLKVVGSGGYTF
TGTGCCAGCAGTTTAAAGGTCGTTGGATCCGGCGGCTACACCTTC
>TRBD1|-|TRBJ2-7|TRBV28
CASYSSGTGAFGQYF
TGTGCCAGCTATTCGTCCGGGACAGGGGCCTTTGGGCAGTACTTC
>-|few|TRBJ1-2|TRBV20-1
CSARGIDRDNYGYTF
TGCAGTGCTAGAGGAATTGATAGGGATAACTATGGCTACACCTTC
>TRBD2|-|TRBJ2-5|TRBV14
CASSRPGGPALYF
TGTGCCAGCAGCCGGCCGGGAGGGCCGGCTTTGTACTTC
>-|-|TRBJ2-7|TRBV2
CASKGQSYEQYF
TGTGCCAGCAAAGGACAGTCCTACGAGCAGTACTTC
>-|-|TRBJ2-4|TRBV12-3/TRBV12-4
CASILDRGHPYF
-
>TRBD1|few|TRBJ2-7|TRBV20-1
CSARGGQGRSEQYF
TGCAGTGCTAGAGGGGGACAGGGTAGGTCCGAGCAGTACTTC
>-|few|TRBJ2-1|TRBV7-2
CASSLTSMQFF
TGTGCCAGCAGCCTGACATCTATGCAGTTCTTC
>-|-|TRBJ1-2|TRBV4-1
CASSQVQGGVYGYIF
TGCGCCAGCAGCCAAGTACAGGGTGGGGTTTATGGCTACATCTTC
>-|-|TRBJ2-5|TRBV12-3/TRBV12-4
CASSFYTGLQETQYF
TGTGCCAGCAGTTTCTACACAGGCCTGCAAGAGACCCAGTACTTC
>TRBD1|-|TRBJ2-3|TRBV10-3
CAIRPDRGESTDTQYF
TGTGCCATCAGGCCGGACAGGGGCGAGAGCACAGATACGCAGTATTTT
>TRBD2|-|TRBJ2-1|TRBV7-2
CASSSMGLAGGISYNEQFF
TGTGCCAGCAGCTCGATGGGACTAGCGGGAGGTATTTCCTACAATGAGCAGTTCTTC
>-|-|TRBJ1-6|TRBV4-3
CASSQDRTGSSSYNSPLHF
TGCGCCAGCAGCCAAGATCGAACAGGCTCGAGCTCCTATAATTCACCCCTCCACTTT
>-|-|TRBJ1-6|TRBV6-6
CAIPGGSGNSPLHF
TGTGCCATCCCGGGTGGATCGGGTAATTCACCCCTCCACTTT
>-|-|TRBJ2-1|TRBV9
CASRPPQGTSEWAYNEQVF
TGTGCCAGCAGGCCTCCTCAGGGTACTTCAGAATGGGCCTACAATGAGCAGGTCTTC
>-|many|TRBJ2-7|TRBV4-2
CASSAFHEQYF
TGTGCCAGCAGCGCCTTCCACGAGCAGTACTTC
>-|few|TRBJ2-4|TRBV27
CASSPTGNIQYF
TGTGCCAGCAGCCCGACAGGAAACATTCAGTACTTC